This TCR beta chain was profiled in a study of T cell changes during pregnancy in multiple sclerosis. Sequencing was performed with immunoSEQ multiplex PCR; in TCRdb, only in-frame clones are kept and a portion is missing. Of roughly 18,000 clones listed, 88% are singletons. Per the germline V gene, CDR1 is SGHKS and CDR2 is YYEKEE (reference sequence). The CDR3 extends over 15 amino acids. The V end lost 0 bases, the J end lost 8 bases, and 17 bases lay between the germline ends. Sequenced here: CD8+ T cells from peripheral blood mononuclear cells, sampled after pregnancy. This sequence joins TRBV5-5 and TRBJ1-1; D unresolved. The clonotype comes from a female donor in good health, enrolled as a control in a pregnancy study. The CDR3 spells CASSLDPGGDVEAFF. The DNA for the CDR3 is TGTGCCAGCAGCTTGGACCCGGGAGGTGATGTAGAAGCTTTCTTT.